The next 11 T cell receptor beta chains were all read from a single sample in a study of post-analysis software for immune sequencing data. cDNA libraries of TCR beta carried unique molecular identifiers. Each CDR3 protein is one row after TCRdb ran MiXCR on the PCR reads. The data contain about 620,000 distinct CDR3 sequences, 44% of them singletons. Study results and caveats: Four or five TRBV segments occurring more often in patients than controls included TRBV5-6, TRBV5-1 and TRBV20-1.

What these receptors recognize is not known. Sequenced sample: blood. The receptors derive from a girl aged 5 to 17 with multiple sclerosis.

This clonotype was seen only a few times. The chain has TRBV2 and TRBJ2-5, with D tentatively TRBD2 (6 bases). V lost 7 bases to trimming and J lost 6 bases, with 18 bases between them. This CDR3 has 14 amino acids. CDR1 is SNHLY, CDR2 FYNNEI, per germline. This CDR3 reads CASIRTTYRQTQYF. CDR3 DNA: TGTGCCAGCATCAGGACTACATATAGGCAGACCCAGTACTTC.

This clonotype has a handful of counts. The rearrangement uses TRBV20-1 and TRBJ2-1; 7 bases are a match to TRBD2. Germline V CDR1 and CDR2: DFQATT, SNEGSKA (reference sequence). The CDR3 sequence is 12 residues long. Trimming at V came to 8 bases and at J to 0 bases, leaving 1 base not matched to a gene. This CDR3 is CSLAGSYNEQFF. The CDR3 DNA sequence: TGCAGTTTAGCGGGCTCCTACAATGAGCAGTTCTTC.

This clonotype was seen many times. V gene TRBV5-4 combines with J gene TRBJ2-3; 8 bases line up with TRBD2. Germline CDR1 reads SGHNT; CDR2 reads YYREEE (reference sequence). This CDR3 is 14 amino acids long. Trimming removed 5 bases from V and 6 bases from J; junction bases left unmatched: 8. The CDR3 nucleotides read TGTGCCAGCAGTCTGAGCGGGGGTGACGATACGCAGTATTTT. Translated, it gives CASSLSGGDDTQYF. Filled out from reference TRBV5-4 and TRBJ2-3, the complete variable domain reads ETGVTQSPTHLIKTRGQQVTLRCSSQSGHNTVSWYQQALGQGPQFIFQYYREEENGRGNFPPRFSGLQFPNYSSELNVNALELDDSALYLCASSLSGGDDTQYFGPGTRLTVL.

The rearrangement uses TRBV5-1 and TRBJ2-1; a weak D match, TRBD1 (6 bases). The germline V gene has CDR1 SGHRS and CDR2 YFSETQ. This CDR3 is 15 amino acids long. V lost 1 base and J 8 bases, leaving 16 bases between the germline ends. The CDR3 loop reads CASSLTSGGWDEQFF. The CDR3 region has the DNA TGCGCCAGCAGCTTGACGAGTGGGGGCTGGGATGAGCAGTTCTTC.

The V call is TRBV7-9, the J call TRBJ2-1, with TRBD2 identical over 8 bases. Germline CDR1 is SEHNR and CDR2 is FQNEAQ (reference sequence). With 8 bases clipped from V and 6 bases from J, the junction kept 6 bases outside the gene matches. This CDR3 spans 13 amino acids. The CDR3 DNA is TGTGCCAGCCCGACTAGCGTTGGCAATGAGCAGTTCTTC. Protein: CASPTSVGNEQFF. The variable domain in full, with the rest retrieved from reference TRBV7-9 and TRBJ2-1, is DTGVSQNPRHKITKRGQNVTFRCDPISEHNRLYWYRQTLGQGPEFLTYFQNEAQLEKSRLLSDRFSAERPKGSFSTLEIQRTEQGDSAMYLCASPTSVGNEQFFGPGTRLTVL.

The rearrangement joins TRBV18 to TRBJ2-5; D might be TRBD1 or TRBD2, each matching 6 bases. The V gene's germline CDR1 is KGHSH and CDR2 LQKENI. The length of the CDR3 is 18 residues. V gave up 2 bases and J gave up 4 bases, with 23 bases separating them. CDR3 sequence (DNA): TGTGCCAGCTCACCATCCCGGGGAGTACAGGGAGGTCGAGAGACCCAGTACTTC. It yields the protein CASSPSRGVQGGRETQYF. Full variable domain (remainder filled in from reference TRBV18 and TRBJ2-5): NAGVMQNPRHLVRRRGQEARLRCSPMKGHSHVYWYRQLPEEGLKFMVYLQKENIIDESGMPKERFSAEFPKEGPSILRIQQVVRGDSAAYFCASSPSRGVQGGRETQYFGPGTRLLVL.

This sequence joins TRBV29-1 and TRBJ2-5, with 7 bases that match TRBD2. The V segment lost 0 bases and the J segment 4 bases; nucleotides outside the gene matches: 5. Germline V gene lookup returns CDR1 SQVTM and CDR2 ANQGSEA. CDR3 size: 14 residues. The CDR3 bases are TGCAGCGTTGAAGACACAAGGGAGGGAGAGACCCAGTACTTC. Translated: CSVEDTREGETQYF. Looking up the rest from reference TRBV29-1 and TRBJ2-5 gives the full variable domain: SAVISQKPSRDICQRGTSLTIQCQVDSQVTMMFWYRQQPGQSLTLIATANQGSEATYESGFVIDKFPISRPNLTFSTLTVSNMSPEDSSIYLCSVEDTREGETQYFGPGTRLLVL.

This clonotype was observed a few times. The V call is TRBV28, the J call TRBJ2-3; 9 bases match TRBD2. This CDR3 comprises 16 residues. The germline CDR1 and CDR2 sequences are MDHEN and SYDVKM. The ends lost 8 bases at V and 2 bases at J; junction bases unmatched: 11. This CDR3 is CASPRRLAESTDTQYF. CDR3 sequence (DNA): TGTGCCAGCCCCCGGAGACTAGCGGAATCCACAGATACGCAGTATTTT.

The V and J genes are TRBV5-1 and TRBJ2-6; D possibly corresponds to TRBD2 (8 bases). V dropped 5 bases and J dropped 0 bases, with 15 bases sitting between them. CDR3 length equals 17 residues. Germline CDR1 reads SGHRS; CDR2 reads YFSETQ. CDR3 DNA sequence: TGCGCCAGCAGTCGACAGGGACTAGACTCTGGGGCCAACGTCCTGACTTTC. Translated, it gives CASSRQGLDSGANVLTF.

J is TRBJ2-3 and V is TRBV20-1, with TRBD2 as a possible D gene (6 bases). Trimming removed 0 bases from V and 1 base from J, with 8 bases in between. Germline values: CDR1 DFQATT, CDR2 SNEGSKA (reference sequence). This CDR3 spans 14 amino acids. The CDR3 sequence: CSARDTGGTDTQYF. The CDR3 nucleotides read TGCAGTGCTAGAGATACGGGGGGCACAGATACGCAGTATTTT.

The gene calls are TRBV12-3 or TRBV12-4 and TRBJ1-2, with TRBD1 matching over 7 bases. The CDR3 sequence is 13 residues long. The ends lost 6 bases at V and 6 bases at J; junction bases unmatched: 7. The CDR3 spells CASSVGQRDGYTF. CDR3 nucleotides: TGTGCCAGCAGCGTGGGACAGAGGGATGGCTACACCTTC.